This T cell receptor (beta chain) was sequenced for a study of patients and donors after allogeneic stem cell transplantation. The CDR3 is made up of 15 amino acids. The V and J ends lost 5 bases and 4 bases, in that order; junction bases with no gene match: 8. Germline CDR1 and CDR2: SQVTM and ANQGSEA. TCRdb ran MiXCR on the RT-PCR reads and lists one entry per CDR3 protein. The data contain hundreds of thousands of distinct CDR3 sequences, 16% of them singletons. The receptor comes from a human donor who was either an allogeneic HSCT recipient or a stem cell or donor lymphocyte infusion donor (not recorded which). It is not recorded whose cells these are; they may come from a transplant donor. The V and J genes are TRBV29-1 and TRBJ1-4; 9 nucleotides align to TRBD1. What was sequenced was blood, either unsorted or a sorted T cell fraction (not recorded which). CDR3 residues: CSVPGTGIGNEKLFF. The CDR3 coding sequence is TGCAGCGTTCCCGGGACAGGGATTGGTAATGAAAAACTGTTTTTT.